This TCR beta chain was recovered during a study of response to subunit inactivated influenza vaccine. This clonotype has more than one count but fewer than ten. CDR3 size: 15 residues. Trimming removed 0 bases from V and 2 bases from J, with 11 bases in between. The germline gives CDR1 SGHTA, CDR2 FQGNSA. TCRdb passed the RT-PCR reads through MiXCR, listing each CDR3 protein once. The data show hundreds of thousands of distinct CDR3 sequences, 15% to 19% seen once. This rearrangement joins TRBV7-2 to TRBJ2-7; D could derive from TRBD1 or TRBD2 (6 bases each). The clonotype was recovered from a man aged 45-65 years who received an inactivated influenza vaccine. Sequences were derived from PBMCs from blood, sampled 11 to 12 days after vaccination. CDR3 sequence: CASSLAGGHTYEQYF. The CDR3 DNA reads TGTGCCAGCAGCTTAGCGGGGGGCCATACCTACGAGCAGTACTTC.